One and the same sample provided the 8 T cell receptor beta chains below, sequenced in a study of siplizumab effects on memory and regulatory T cells. Assay used: immunoSEQ multiplex PCR; TCRdb lists only in-frame clones, some missing. The data hold 94,000 or so clones, with roughly 93% observed a single time. The sequenced material came from CD8+ T cells sorted from blood. The receptors derive from a human donor in good health.

This sequence joins TRBV9 and TRBJ1-6; 9 bases line up with TRBD1. The CDR3 sequence is 16 residues long. Germline V gives CDR1 SGDLS, CDR2 YYNGEE. Trimming took 0 bases from V and 3 from J; bases not matched to a gene: 1. CDR3 sequence: CASSVADRGYNSPLHF. CDR3 nucleotides: TGTGCCAGCAGCGTAGCGGACAGGGGCTATAATTCACCCCTCCACTTT.

The chain combines TRBV30 with TRBJ1-2; TRBD1 matches at 8 bases. The CDR3 has 12 amino acids. The V gene's germline CDR1 is GTSNPN and CDR2 SVGIG (reference sequence). The J segment lost 3 bases and the V segment lost 4 bases, leaving 1 base of the junction unmatched. The CDR3 loop reads CAWTQGDYGYTF. The DNA of the CDR3 is TGTGCCTGGACACAGGGGGACTATGGCTACACCTTC.

The chain is built from TRBV13 and TRBJ2-7; 12 bases are a match to TRBD2. CDR1 and CDR2 from the germline V gene are PRHDT and FYEKMQ (reference sequence). With V trimmed by 0 bases and J by 7 bases, 7 bases remained unmatched. The CDR3 totals 16 residues. Here the CDR3 DNA reads TGTGCCAGCAGCTTAGGAGCTAGCGGGAGGGCCCTTGAGCAGTACTTC. Translated: CASSLGASGRALEQYF.

J is TRBJ1-4 and V is TRBV5-6; D unresolved. Trimming shortened V by 0 bases and J by 0 bases, and 9 bases separated the two germline ends. The CDR3 spans 16 residues. Germline V gene sequence: CDR1 SGHDT, CDR2 YYEEEE. The chain's CDR3 is CASSLGAHATNEKLFF. The CDR3 region has the DNA TGTGCCAGCAGCTTGGGAGCCCACGCAACTAATGAAAAACTGTTTTTT.

V is TRBV13 and J is TRBJ1-1, with D tentatively TRBD1 (5 bases). With 2 bases removed from V and 1 base from J, the gap between germline ends came to 14 bases. The germline V gene has CDR1 PRHDT and CDR2 FYEKMQ (reference sequence). The CDR3 totals 16 residues. The CDR3 sequence is CASSLIEGSQNTEAFF. The CDR3, as DNA: TGTGCCAGCAGCTTAATCGAGGGGTCCCAGAACACTGAAGCTTTCTTT.

This chain uses TRBV27 with TRBJ2-7; 7 bases fit TRBD1. The length of the CDR3 is 15 residues. The V gene end was trimmed by 3 bases and the J gene end by 4 bases; junction bases not matched to a gene: 9. Germline assignment: CDR1 MNHEY and CDR2 SMNVEV (reference sequence). The CDR3 region has the DNA TGTGCCAGCAGTTTTGGGCAGGGGGATTCTTACGAGCAGTACTTC. This codes for CASSFGQGDSYEQYF.

V and J are TRBV5-6 and TRBJ2-2, with D uncertain. Germline assignment: CDR1 SGHDT and CDR2 YYEEEE. CDR3 length equals 16 residues. The V gene lost 4 bases and the J gene lost 5 bases, with 18 bases spanning the gap. CDR3 sequence: CASSQHDLVRTGELFF. The DNA for the CDR3 is TGTGCCAGCAGCCAGCACGATCTAGTACGAACCGGGGAGCTGTTTTTT.

The gene calls are TRBV18 and TRBJ2-7; the D is unclear. The germline V and J ends were trimmed by 3 bases and 0 bases, with 12 bases remaining between them. Germline values: CDR1 KGHSH, CDR2 LQKENI. The CDR3 spans 15 residues. The CDR3: CASSPLQASSYEQYF. The CDR3 DNA follows: TGTGCCAGCTCACCTCTCCAGGCAAGCTCCTACGAGCAGTACTTC.